The 14 T cell receptor beta chains presented below share a single source sample, sequenced in a study of regulatory T cells in long-lasting Graves disease. Time point here: persistent/refractory GD, antithyroid drugs over 5 years with positive TRAb. PBMC-extracted RNA yielded the TCR library. Building of the TCR beta libraries involved iRepertoire HTBI primers and Arm-PCR of CDR3 regions. MiXCR, applied by TCRdb to the multiplex PCR reads, yields one record per CDR3 protein. The sample consists of some 300,000 distinct CDR3 sequences, 22% of them appearing once. The sequencing here drew on peripheral blood mononuclear cells (PBMCs), taken when the disease was refractory, from a patient treated with antithyroid drugs. These receptors all stem from a female donor with Graves disease.

This clonotype was detected many times. CDR3 in amino acids: CASKSSGSLSEQYF. The CDR3 coding sequence is TGTGCCAGCAAAAGTAGCGGGAGTTTATCCGAGCAGTACTTC. The chain is built from TRBV2 and TRBJ2-7, with 9 bases aligning to TRBD2. Germline V CDR1 and CDR2: SNHLY, FYNNEI. V lost 7 bases and J lost 6; bases outside the gene matches: 10. The CDR3 has 14 residues.

This clonotype occurred many times. J is TRBJ2-5 and V is TRBV10-3; the match to TRBD2 covers 8 bases. CDR1 ENHRY and CDR2 SYGVKD come from the germline V gene. The V segment lost 2 bases and the J segment 3 bases; nucleotides outside the gene matches: 5. The CDR3 runs to 15 residues. DNA for the CDR3: TGTGCCATCAGTGAGGGCGGGAGGAGAGAAGAGACCCAGTACTTC. This sequence encodes CAISEGGRREETQYF.

This clonotype was recorded at least ten times. The CDR3 is CSAKGQVREETQYF. The CDR3 coding sequence is TGCAGTGCTAAAGGACAGGTCCGGGAAGAGACCCAGTACTTC. J is TRBJ2-5 and V is TRBV20-1, with 7 bases matching TRBD1. V dropped 4 bases and J dropped 3; count of bases not matched to a gene: 8. Germline assignment: CDR1 DFQATT and CDR2 SNEGSKA (reference sequence). The CDR3 is 14 amino acids.

This rearrangement joins TRBV6-5 to TRBJ1-2; 8 bases line up with TRBD1. Germline loops: CDR1 MNHEY, CDR2 SVGAGI. The ends lost 2 bases at V and 4 bases at J; junction bases unmatched: 9. The CDR3 runs to 16 residues. The CDR3 nucleotides are TGTGCCAGCAGTTACGGAAAGGACAGGGAAGGCTATGGCTACACCTTC. Translated: CASSYGKDREGYGYTF.

This chain links TRBV28 with TRBJ1-5; 9 bases map to TRBD1. CDR3 length: 15 amino acids. Losses at the gene ends were 2 bases for V and 5 bases for J; bases not matched to a gene: 4. Germline CDR1 and CDR2: MDHEN and SYDVKM. The CDR3, as DNA: TGTGCCAGCAGTTTAAGAGGACAGGGGTATCAGCCCCAGCATTTT. It is translated as CASSLRGQGYQPQHF.

The rearrangement joins TRBV6-5 to TRBJ1-1, with 7 positions matching TRBD1. V was clipped by 2 bases and J by 2 bases; unmatched bases: 5. This CDR3 has 15 amino acids. Germline V gene lookup returns CDR1 MNHEY and CDR2 SVGAGI. CDR3 DNA: TGTGCCAGCAGTTACCGGAACAGGGGTAACACTGAAGCTTTCTTT. Its translation is CASSYRNRGNTEAFF.

This clonotype occurred once. The V and J genes are TRBV20-1 and TRBJ2-7, with D perhaps matching TRBD2 (6 bases). CDR1 is DFQATT and CDR2 is SNEGSKA in the germline V gene (reference sequence). V was cut by 4 bases and J by 0 bases, with 13 bases left in between. There are 14 residues in the CDR3. This CDR3 is CSATGLTASYEQYF. For the CDR3, the DNA is TGCAGTGCTACAGGACTAACGGCCTCCTACGAGCAGTACTTC.

CDR3 sequence: CASSQVSDQPQHF. Written as DNA, the CDR3 is TGCGCCAGCAGCCAGGTTTCCGATCAGCCCCAGCATTTT. The gene calls are TRBV4-1 and TRBJ1-5, with unresolved D. This CDR3 region has 13 residues. The germline V gene has CDR1 MGHRA and CDR2 YSYEKL. V was cut by 3 bases and J by 5 bases, with 8 bases left in between.

This clonotype was seen only a few times. J is TRBJ1-4 and V is TRBV7-9, with 7 nucleotides matching TRBD1. Germline CDR1 SEHNR, CDR2 FQNEAQ (reference sequence). The CDR3 covers 12 residues. Trimming cost V 4 bases and J 15 bases; bases outside gene matches: 8. The CDR3 protein is CASSYHRGGLFF. CDR3 coding DNA: TGTGCCAGCAGCTACCACAGGGGAGGTTTGTTTTTT.

This clonotype was observed at least ten times. The V gene is TRBV11-2, the J gene TRBJ2-5; D perhaps matches TRBD2 (6 bases). Germline V CDR1 and CDR2: SGHAT, FQNNGV. This CDR3 comprises 15 residues. The V gene lost 1 base and the J gene lost 4 bases, with 13 bases spanning the gap. The CDR3, as DNA: TGTGCCAGCAGCTTAGCGGGAGAAATGTCAGAGACCCAGTACTTC. Translation gives CASSLAGEMSETQYF.

The CDR3 reads CASSELAETQYF. As DNA, the CDR3 is TGTGCCAGCAGTGAACTAGCCGAGACCCAGTACTTC. This sequence joins TRBV25-1 and TRBJ2-5; D perhaps matches TRBD2 (5 bases). Germline CDR1 reads MGHDK; CDR2 reads SYGVNS. Trimming removed 2 bases at V and 5 bases at J, with 6 bases between. The CDR3 is 12 residues long.

A note on this clonotype: Germline is not matched at one junction end, which may reflect a read error. The chain combines TRBV5-1 with TRBJ2-7; D might be TRBD1 or TRBD2, each matching 6 bases. This CDR3 comprises 12 residues. The germline gives CDR1 SGHRS, CDR2 YFSETQ. The CDR3 nucleotides read TGCGCCAGCAGATTGGAGGGGGGCGAGCAGTACTTC. Its protein product is CASRLEGGEQYF.

The chain recombines TRBV9 with TRBJ2-5; 8 nucleotides line up with TRBD1. CDR3 length: 15 amino acids. Trimming removed 2 bases from V and 4 bases from J; junction bases left unmatched: 7. Per germline, CDR1 SGDLS and CDR2 YYNGEE. The CDR3 region is CASSVADRDVETQYF. Written as DNA, the CDR3 is TGTGCCAGCAGCGTCGCGGACAGGGACGTAGAGACCCAGTACTTC.

This clonotype appeared many times. The J gene is TRBJ1-4, the V gene TRBV7-2; a weak D match, TRBD1 (6 bases). V lost 1 base to trimming and J lost 7 bases, with 13 bases between them. The CDR3 runs to 15 residues. CDR1 and CDR2 (germline): SGHTA, FQGNSA. The CDR3 is CASSLGGGGREKLFF. The CDR3 nucleotides read TGTGCCAGCAGCTTAGGGGGGGGCGGTCGTGAAAAACTGTTTTTT.